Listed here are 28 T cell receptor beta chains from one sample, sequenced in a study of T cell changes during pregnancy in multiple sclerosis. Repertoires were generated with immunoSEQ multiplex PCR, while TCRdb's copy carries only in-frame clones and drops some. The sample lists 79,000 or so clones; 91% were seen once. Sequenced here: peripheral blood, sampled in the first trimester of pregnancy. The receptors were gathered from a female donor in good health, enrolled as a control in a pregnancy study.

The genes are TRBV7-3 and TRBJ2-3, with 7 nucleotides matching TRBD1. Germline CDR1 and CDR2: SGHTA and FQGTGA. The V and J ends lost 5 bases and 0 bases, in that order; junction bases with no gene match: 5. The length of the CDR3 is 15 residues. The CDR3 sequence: CASSSGQVSTDTQYF. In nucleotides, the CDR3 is TGTGCCAGCAGCAGCGGACAGGTTAGCACAGATACGCAGTATTTT.

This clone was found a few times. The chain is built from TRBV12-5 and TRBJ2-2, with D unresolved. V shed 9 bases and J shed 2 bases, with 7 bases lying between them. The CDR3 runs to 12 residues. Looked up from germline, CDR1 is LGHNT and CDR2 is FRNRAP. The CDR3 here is CASELNTGELFF. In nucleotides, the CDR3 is TGTGCTAGCGAACTCAACACCGGGGAGCTGTTTTTT.

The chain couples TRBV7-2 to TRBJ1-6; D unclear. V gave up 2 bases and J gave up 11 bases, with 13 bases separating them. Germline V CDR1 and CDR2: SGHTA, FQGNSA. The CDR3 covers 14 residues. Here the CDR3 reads CASSLRENSTPLHF. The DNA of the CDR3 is TGTGCCAGCAGCTTACGGGAAAACAGTACACCCCTCCACTTT.

As DNA, the CDR3 is TGTGCCTGGACGGGTTCCACTTACTCTGGAAACACCATATATTTT. Amino acid sequence: CAWTGSTYSGNTIYF. The genes are TRBV30 and TRBJ1-3, with unresolved D. With 4 bases removed from V and 0 bases from J, the gap between germline ends came to 13 bases. From germline, CDR1 is GTSNPN and CDR2 SVGIG (reference sequence). CDR3 length equals 15 residues.

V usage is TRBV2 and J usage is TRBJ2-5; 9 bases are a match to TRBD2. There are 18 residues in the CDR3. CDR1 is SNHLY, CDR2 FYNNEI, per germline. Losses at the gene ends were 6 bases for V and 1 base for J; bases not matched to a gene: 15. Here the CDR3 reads CASRRGGRGLASQETQYF. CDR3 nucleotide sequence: TGTGCCAGCAGAAGGGGGGGAAGGGGACTAGCAAGCCAAGAGACCCAGTACTTC.

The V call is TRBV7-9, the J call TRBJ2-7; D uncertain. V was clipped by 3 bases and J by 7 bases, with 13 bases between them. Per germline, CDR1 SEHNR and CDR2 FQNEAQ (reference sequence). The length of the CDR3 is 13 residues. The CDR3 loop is CASSLMTEREQYF. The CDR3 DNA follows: TGTGCCAGCAGCTTGATGACGGAGAGGGAGCAGTACTTC.

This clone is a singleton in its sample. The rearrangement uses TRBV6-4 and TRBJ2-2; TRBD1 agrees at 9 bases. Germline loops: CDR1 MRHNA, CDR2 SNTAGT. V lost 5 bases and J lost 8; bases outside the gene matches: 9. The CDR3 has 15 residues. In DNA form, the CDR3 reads TGTGCCAGCAGTCTCGGAACAGGGGGCTCTGGGGAGCTGTTTTTT. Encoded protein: CASSLGTGGSGELFF.

The CDR3 is CASTSQGYGYTF. CDR3 nucleotide sequence: TGTGCCAGCACCTCCCAGGGTTATGGCTACACCTTC. The chain combines TRBV7-9 with TRBJ1-2; D is possibly TRBD1 (5 bases). The CDR3 runs 12 residues. Trimming removed 7 bases at V and 5 bases at J, with 11 bases between. Germline loops: CDR1 SEHNR, CDR2 FQNEAQ (reference sequence).

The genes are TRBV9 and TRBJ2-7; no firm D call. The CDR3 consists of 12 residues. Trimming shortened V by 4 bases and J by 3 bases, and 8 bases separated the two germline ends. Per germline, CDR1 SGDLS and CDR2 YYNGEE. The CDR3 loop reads CASSPPSYEQYF. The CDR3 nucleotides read TGTGCCAGCAGCCCCCCCAGCTACGAGCAGTACTTC.

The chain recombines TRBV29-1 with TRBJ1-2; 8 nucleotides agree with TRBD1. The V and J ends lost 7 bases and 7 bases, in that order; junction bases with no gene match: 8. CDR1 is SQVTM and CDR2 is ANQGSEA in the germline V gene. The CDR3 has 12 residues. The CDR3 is CSERQGLGGYTF. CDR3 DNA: TGCAGCGAAAGACAGGGGCTAGGTGGCTACACCTTC.

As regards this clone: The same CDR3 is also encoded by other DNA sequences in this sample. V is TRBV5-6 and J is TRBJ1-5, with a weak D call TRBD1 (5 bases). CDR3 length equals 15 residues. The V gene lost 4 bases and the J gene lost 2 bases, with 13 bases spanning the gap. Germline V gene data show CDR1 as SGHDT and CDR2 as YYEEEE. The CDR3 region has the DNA TGTGCCAGCAGCCGAGGGAGGGGCGGCAATCAGCCCCAGCATTTT. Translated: CASSRGRGGNQPQHF.

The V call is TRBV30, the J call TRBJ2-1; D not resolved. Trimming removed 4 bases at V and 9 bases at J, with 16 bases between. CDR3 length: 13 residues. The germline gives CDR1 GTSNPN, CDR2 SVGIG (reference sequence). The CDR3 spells CAWTPQAFGEQFF. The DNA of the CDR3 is TGTGCCTGGACCCCCCAGGCGTTTGGTGAGCAGTTCTTC.

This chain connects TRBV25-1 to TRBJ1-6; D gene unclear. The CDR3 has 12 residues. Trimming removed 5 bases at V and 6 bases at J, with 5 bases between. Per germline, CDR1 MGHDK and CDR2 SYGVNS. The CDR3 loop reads CASSRGNSPLHF. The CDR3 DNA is TGTGCCAGCAGTCGGGGTAATTCACCCCTCCACTTT.

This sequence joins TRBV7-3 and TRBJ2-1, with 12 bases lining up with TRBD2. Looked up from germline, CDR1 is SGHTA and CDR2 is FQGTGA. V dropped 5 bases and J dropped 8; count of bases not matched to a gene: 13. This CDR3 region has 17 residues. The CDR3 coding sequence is TGTGCCAGCAGCCCCTCCGGGGCTAGCGGGGGGGCGTATGAGCAGTTCTTC. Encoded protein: CASSPSGASGGAYEQFF.

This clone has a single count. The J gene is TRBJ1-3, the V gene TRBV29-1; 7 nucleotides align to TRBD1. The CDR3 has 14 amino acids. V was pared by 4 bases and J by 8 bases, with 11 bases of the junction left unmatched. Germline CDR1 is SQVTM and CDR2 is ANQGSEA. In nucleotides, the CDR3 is TGCAGCGTTGCCCCGGGACAGAAGGACTACACCATATATTTT. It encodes CSVAPGQKDYTIYF.

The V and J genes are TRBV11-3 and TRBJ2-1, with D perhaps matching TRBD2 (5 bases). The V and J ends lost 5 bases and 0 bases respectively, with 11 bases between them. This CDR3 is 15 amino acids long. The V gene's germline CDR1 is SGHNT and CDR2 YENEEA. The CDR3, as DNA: TGTGCCAGCAGCCCTAGCTCCAGCTCCTACAATGAGCAGTTCTTC. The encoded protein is CASSPSSSSYNEQFF. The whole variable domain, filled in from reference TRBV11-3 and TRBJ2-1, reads EAGVVQSPRYKIIEKKQPVAFWCNPISGHNTLYWYLQNLGQGPELLIRYENEEAVDDSQLPKDRFSAERLKGVDSTLKIQPAELGDSAVYLCASSPSSSSYNEQFFGPGTRLTVL.

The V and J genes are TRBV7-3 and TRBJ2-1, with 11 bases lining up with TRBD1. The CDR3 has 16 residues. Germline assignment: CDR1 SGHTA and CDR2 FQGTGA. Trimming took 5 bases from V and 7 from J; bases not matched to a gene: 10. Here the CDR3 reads CASSDRTGGARNEQFF. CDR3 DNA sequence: TGTGCCAGCAGCGATAGGACAGGGGGCGCAAGGAATGAGCAGTTCTTC.

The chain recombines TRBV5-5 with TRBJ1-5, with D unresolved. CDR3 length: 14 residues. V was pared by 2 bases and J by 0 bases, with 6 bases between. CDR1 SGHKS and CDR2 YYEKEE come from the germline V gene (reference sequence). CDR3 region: CASSFVYSNQPQHF. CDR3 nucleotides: TGTGCCAGCAGCTTTGTGTATAGCAATCAGCCCCAGCATTTT. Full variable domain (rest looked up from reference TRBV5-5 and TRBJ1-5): DAGVTQSPTHLIKTRGQQVTLRCSPISGHKSVSWYQQVLGQGPQFIFQYYEKEERGRGNFPDRFSARQFPNYSSELNVNALLLGDSALYLCASSFVYSNQPQHFGDGTRLSIL.

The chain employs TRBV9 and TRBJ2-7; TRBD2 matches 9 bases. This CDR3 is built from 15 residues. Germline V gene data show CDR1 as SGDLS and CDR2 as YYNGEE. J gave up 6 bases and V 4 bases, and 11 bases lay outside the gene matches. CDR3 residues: CASSPGGGLATEQYF. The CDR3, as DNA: TGTGCCAGCAGCCCCGGGGGCGGACTAGCGACCGAGCAGTACTTC.

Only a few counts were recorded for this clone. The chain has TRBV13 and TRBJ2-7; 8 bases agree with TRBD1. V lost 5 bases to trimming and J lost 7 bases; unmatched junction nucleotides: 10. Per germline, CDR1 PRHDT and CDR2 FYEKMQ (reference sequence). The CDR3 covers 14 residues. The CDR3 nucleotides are TGTGCCAGCAGCAAACCGCAGGGGGCGAGGGAGCAGTACTTC. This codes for CASSKPQGAREQYF.

The DNA of the CDR3 is TGTGCCAGCACTCTAAGGACAGGCGCGTCCTACAATGAGCAGTTCTTC. Its protein is CASTLRTGASYNEQFF. The chain employs TRBV7-9 and TRBJ2-1, with TRBD1 identical over 7 bases. The V segment lost 7 bases and the J segment 1 base; nucleotides outside the gene matches: 10. The germline V gene has CDR1 SEHNR and CDR2 FQNEAQ (reference sequence). The CDR3 covers 16 residues.

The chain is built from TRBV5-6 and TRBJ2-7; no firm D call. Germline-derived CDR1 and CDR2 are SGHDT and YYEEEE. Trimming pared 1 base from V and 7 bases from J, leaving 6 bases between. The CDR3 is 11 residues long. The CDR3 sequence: CASSLSREQYF. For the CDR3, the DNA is TGTGCCAGCAGCTTGTCCCGGGAGCAGTACTTC.

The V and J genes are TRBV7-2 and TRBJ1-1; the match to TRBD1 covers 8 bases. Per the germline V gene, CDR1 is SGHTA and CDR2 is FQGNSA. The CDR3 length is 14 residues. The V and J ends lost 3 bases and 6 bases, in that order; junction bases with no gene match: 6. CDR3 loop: CASSFTGGGPEAFF. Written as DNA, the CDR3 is TGTGCCAGCAGCTTTACAGGGGGTGGGCCTGAAGCTTTCTTT.

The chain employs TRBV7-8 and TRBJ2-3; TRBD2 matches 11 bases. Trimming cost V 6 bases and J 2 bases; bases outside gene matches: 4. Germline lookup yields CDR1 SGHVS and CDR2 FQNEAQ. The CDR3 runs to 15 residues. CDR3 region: CASSKTSGVTDTQYF. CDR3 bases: TGTGCCAGCAGTAAGACTAGCGGGGTCACAGATACGCAGTATTTT.

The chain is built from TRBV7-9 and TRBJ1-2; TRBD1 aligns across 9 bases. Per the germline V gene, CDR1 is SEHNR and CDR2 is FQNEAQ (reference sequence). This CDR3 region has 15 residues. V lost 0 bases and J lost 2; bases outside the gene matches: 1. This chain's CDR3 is CASSLADRGNYGYTF. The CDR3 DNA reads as TGTGCCAGCAGCTTAGCGGACAGGGGAAACTATGGCTACACCTTC.

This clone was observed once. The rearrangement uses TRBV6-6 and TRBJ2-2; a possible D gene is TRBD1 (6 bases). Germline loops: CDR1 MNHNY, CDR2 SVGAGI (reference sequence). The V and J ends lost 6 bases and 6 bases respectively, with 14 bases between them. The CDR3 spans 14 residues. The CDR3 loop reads CASSAQGRPGELFF. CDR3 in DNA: TGTGCCAGCAGCGCACAGGGTCGGCCCGGGGAGCTGTTTTTT.

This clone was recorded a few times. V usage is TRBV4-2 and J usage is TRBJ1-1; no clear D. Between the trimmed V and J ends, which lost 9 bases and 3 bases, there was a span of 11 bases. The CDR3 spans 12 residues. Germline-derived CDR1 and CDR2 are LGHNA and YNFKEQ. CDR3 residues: CASSTDHTEAFF. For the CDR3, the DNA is TGTGCCAGTTCTACTGATCACACTGAAGCTTTCTTT.

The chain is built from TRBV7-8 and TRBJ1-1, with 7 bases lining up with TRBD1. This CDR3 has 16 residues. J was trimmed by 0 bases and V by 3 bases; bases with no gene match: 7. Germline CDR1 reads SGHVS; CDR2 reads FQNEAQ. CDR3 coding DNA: TGTGCCAGCAGCTTGGAGGGGGCAGGGATGAACACTGAAGCTTTCTTT. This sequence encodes CASSLEGAGMNTEAFF.